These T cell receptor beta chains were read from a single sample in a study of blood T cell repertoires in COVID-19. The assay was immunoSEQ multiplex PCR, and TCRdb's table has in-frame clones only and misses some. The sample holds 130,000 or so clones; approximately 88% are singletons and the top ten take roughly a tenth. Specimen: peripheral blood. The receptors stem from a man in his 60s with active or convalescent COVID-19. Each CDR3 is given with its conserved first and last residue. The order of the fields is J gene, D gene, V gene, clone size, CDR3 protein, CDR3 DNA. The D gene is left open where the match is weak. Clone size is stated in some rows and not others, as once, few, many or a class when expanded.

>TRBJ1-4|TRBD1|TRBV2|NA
CASRGQGWNEKLFF
TGTGCCAGCAGGGGACAGGGGTGGAATGAAAAACTGTTTTTT
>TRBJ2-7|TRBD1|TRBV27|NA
CASSIPGQASYEQYF
TGTGCCAGCAGTATTCCGGGACAGGCCTCCTACGAGCAGTACTTC
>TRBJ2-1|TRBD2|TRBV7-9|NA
CASSFSGSNNEQFF
TGTGCCAGCAGCTTTAGCGGGAGTAACAATGAGCAGTTCTTC
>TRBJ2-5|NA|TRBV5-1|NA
CASSLIPGEETQYF
TGCGCCAGCAGCTTGATACCAGGGGAAGAGACCCAGTACTTC
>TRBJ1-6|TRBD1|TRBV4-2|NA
CASSQEGQGFSPLHF
TGTGCCAGCAGCCAGGAGGGACAGGGTTTCTCACCCCTCCACTTT
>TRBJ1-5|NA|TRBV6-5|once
CASSKDRRNQPQHF
TGTGCCAGCAGCAAAGACAGGAGAAATCAGCCCCAGCATTTT
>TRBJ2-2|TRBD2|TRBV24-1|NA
CATSDFSGRGLHTGELFF
TGTGCCACCAGTGATTTTAGTGGGAGGGGATTGCACACCGGGGAGCTGTTTTTT
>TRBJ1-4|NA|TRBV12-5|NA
CASDKTETEKLFF
TGTGCTAGTGATAAGACAGAAACTGAAAAACTGTTTTTT
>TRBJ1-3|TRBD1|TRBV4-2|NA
CASSQAGQSNTIYF
TGTGCCAGCAGCCAAGCGGGACAGTCAAACACCATATATTTT
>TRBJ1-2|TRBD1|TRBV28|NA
CASSLRQGLRGYTF
TGTGCCAGCAGTCTCAGACAGGGTCTTCGTGGCTACACCTTC
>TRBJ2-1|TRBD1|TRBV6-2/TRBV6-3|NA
CASSYSRGRGDYNEQFF
TGTGCCAGCAGTTACAGCAGGGGGCGAGGGGATTACAATGAGCAGTTCTTC
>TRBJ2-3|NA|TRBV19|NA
CASSMGQPDTQYF
TGTGCCAGTAGTATGGGGCAGCCAGATACGCAGTATTTT
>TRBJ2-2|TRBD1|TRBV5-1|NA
CASSLGTGTNTGELFF
TGCGCCAGCAGCTTGGGGACAGGGACGAACACCGGGGAGCTGTTTTTT
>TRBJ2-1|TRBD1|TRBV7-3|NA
CASSLEGAVYNEQFF
TGTGCCAGCAGCTTAGAGGGGGCAGTTTACAATGAGCAGTTCTTC
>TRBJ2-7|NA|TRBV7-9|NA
CASSLGPDYEQYF
TGTGCCAGCAGCTTGGGCCCAGACTACGAGCAGTACTTC
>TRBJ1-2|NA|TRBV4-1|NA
CASSRQGKDYGYTF
TGCGCCAGCAGCCGACAAGGCAAAGACTATGGCTACACCTTC
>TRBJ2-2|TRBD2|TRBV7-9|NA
CASSLVKVAGVTGELFF
TGTGCCAGCAGCTTAGTCAAGGTAGCGGGAGTCACCGGGGAGCTGTTTTTT
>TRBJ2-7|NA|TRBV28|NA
CASSPPQTSYEQYF
TGTGCCAGCAGTCCACCCCAGACTTCCTACGAGCAGTACTTC
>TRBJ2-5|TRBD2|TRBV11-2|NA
CASSGWTSGRFQETQYF
TGTGCCAGCAGCGGTTGGACTAGCGGAAGGTTCCAAGAGACCCAGTACTTC
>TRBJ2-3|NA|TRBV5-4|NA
CASSPDGGSTDTQYF
TGTGCCAGCAGCCCAGATGGAGGGAGCACAGATACGCAGTATTTT
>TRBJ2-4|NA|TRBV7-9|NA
CASSLAGGANIQYF
TGTGCCAGCAGCTTAGCTGGGGGCGCAAACATTCAGTACTTC
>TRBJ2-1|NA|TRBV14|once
CASSQGGVYNEQFF
TGTGCCAGCAGCCAAGGGGGAGTCTACAATGAGCAGTTCTTC
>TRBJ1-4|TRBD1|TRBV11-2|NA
CASSRQGAKEKLFF
TGTGCCAGCAGCCGACAGGGGGCTAAAGAAAAACTGTTTTTT
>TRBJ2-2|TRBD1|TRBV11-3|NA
CASTTDRGRDTGELFF
TGTGCCAGCACCACGGACAGGGGAAGGGACACCGGGGAGCTGTTTTTT
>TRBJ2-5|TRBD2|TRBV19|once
CASSRLAYQETQYF
TGTGCCAGTAGTAGACTAGCGTACCAAGAGACCCAGTACTTC
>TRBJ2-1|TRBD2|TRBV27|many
CASSLHRTSNEQFF
TGTGCCAGCAGTTTACACCGGACTAGCAATGAGCAGTTCTTC
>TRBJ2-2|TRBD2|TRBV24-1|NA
CATPRALAGAGSRTGELFF
TGTGCCACCCCTCGGGCACTAGCGGGAGCGGGCTCGAGGACCGGGGAGCTGTTTTTT